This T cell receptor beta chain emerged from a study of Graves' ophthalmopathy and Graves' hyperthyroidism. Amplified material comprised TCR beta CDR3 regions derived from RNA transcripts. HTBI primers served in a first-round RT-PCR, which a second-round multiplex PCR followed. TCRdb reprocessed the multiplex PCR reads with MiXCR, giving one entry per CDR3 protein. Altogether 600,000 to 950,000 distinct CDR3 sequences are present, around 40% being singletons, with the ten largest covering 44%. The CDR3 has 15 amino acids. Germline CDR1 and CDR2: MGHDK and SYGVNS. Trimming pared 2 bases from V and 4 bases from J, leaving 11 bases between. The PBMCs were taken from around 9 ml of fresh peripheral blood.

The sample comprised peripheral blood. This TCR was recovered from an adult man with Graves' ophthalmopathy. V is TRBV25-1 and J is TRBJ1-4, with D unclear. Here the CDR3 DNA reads TGTGCCAGCAGTGAACTTATGGGGAATAATGAAAAACTGTTTTTT. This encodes CASSELMGNNEKLFF.